This TCR beta chain was recorded in a study of T-cell memory formation after mild COVID-19. TCRdb fed the 5' RACE reads into MiXCR, producing one record per CDR3 protein. In the table there are 150,000 or so distinct CDR3 sequences, around 10% of which are singletons. CDR3 length: 14 amino acids. The V and J ends lost 0 bases and 6 bases respectively, with 12 bases between them. Germline assignment: CDR1 SGHRS and CDR2 YFSETQ. The rearrangement uses TRBV5-1 and TRBJ1-1; D ambiguous. Sequencing input: PBMCs or a T cell subset sorted from them (not recorded which). The receptor's source is a man aged 18 to 35 who had mild COVID-19 (a few samples of this study predate the infection). Cell type and time point are not known. The CDR3: CASSLDSPGAEAFF. The CDR3 bases are TGCGCCAGCAGCTTGGACAGCCCCGGCGCTGAAGCTTTCTTT.